The clone carrying this T cell receptor (beta chain) was counted once. Germline CDR1 SGHDT, CDR2 YYEEEE. The CDR3 spans 14 residues. V trimming: 3 bases; J trimming: 5 bases; junction bases outside the gene matches: 3. Clones were read by immunoSEQ multiplex PCR, and TCRdb kept only the in-frame ones, dropping some. The data hold about 190,000 clones, with 65% to 80% observed a single time. This sample stems from a study of blood T cell repertoires in COVID-19. The clonotype originates from a woman aged 50 to 65 with acute or convalescent COVID-19. The sequenced material came from peripheral blood. This chain links TRBV5-6 with TRBJ1-2; TRBD1 agrees at 11 bases. CDR3 region: CASSWGTGGYGYTF. The CDR3 nucleotides are TGTGCCAGCAGCTGGGGGACAGGGGGTTATGGCTACACCTTC.